A single sample gave rise to the 21 T cell receptor beta chains below, sequenced in a study of cytomegalovirus exposure and HLA in healthy donors. Primers included in the PCR were 60 Vbeta and 13 Jbeta primers. Repertoires were generated with immunoSEQ multiplex PCR, while TCRdb's copy carries only in-frame clones and drops some. The repertoire consists of some 170,000 clones, with roughly 79% occurring once and the leading ten covering about 3%. Sequencing was carried out using PBMCs. The origin of the receptors is a male donor in good health and CMV-seronegative.

The chain has TRBV12-1 and TRBJ2-1; TRBD2 reflects the table's D call only, with no check against the DNA. TRBV12-1 is an annotated pseudogene. The CDR3 has 16 residues. The CDR3: CASSALLAGGLNEQFF. As DNA, the CDR3 is TGTGCCAGCAGCGCCCTACTAGCGGGGGGTCTCAATGAGCAGTTCTTC.

CDR3 region: CASSGPGGINSPLHF. The CDR3 bases are TGTGCCAGCAGCGGCCCAGGGGGCATTAATTCACCCCTCCACTTT. The chain recombines TRBV9 with TRBJ1-6; 8 positions match TRBD1. Germline CDR1 is SGDLS and CDR2 is YYNGEE. The CDR3 is made up of 15 amino acids. With V trimmed by 3 bases and J by 6 bases, 5 bases remained unmatched.

The chain joins TRBV2 to TRBJ1-3, with D unclear. This CDR3 has 13 residues. Trimming shortened V by 2 bases and J by 6 bases, and 8 bases separated the two germline ends. Germline values: CDR1 SNHLY, CDR2 FYNNEI. The CDR3 loop is CASSEQSPNTIYF. The CDR3 nucleotides read TGTGCCAGCAGTGAACAGTCACCAAACACCATATATTTT.

This clone was seen a single time. The chain recombines TRBV6-6 with TRBJ2-1; 7 nucleotides match TRBD2. Germline loops: CDR1 MNHNY, CDR2 SVGAGI (reference sequence). Germline trimming cut 6 bases from V and 6 bases from J; bases unmatched to any gene: 8. There are 14 residues in the CDR3. The CDR3 loop is CASSLIREANEQFF. The CDR3 region has the DNA TGTGCCAGCAGCCTAATCCGGGAGGCCAATGAGCAGTTCTTC.

The chain recombines TRBV4-3 with TRBJ2-7, with TRBD2 matching over 9 bases. Germline V gene data show CDR1 as LGHNA and CDR2 as YSLEER. V dropped 4 bases and J dropped 0; count of bases not matched to a gene: 4. The CDR3 runs to 15 residues. CDR3 sequence reads: CASSRETSGSYEQYF. For the CDR3, the DNA is TGCGCCAGCAGCCGGGAGACTAGCGGCTCCTACGAGCAGTACTTC.

The V call is TRBV30, the J call TRBJ1-5, with a weak D call TRBD1 (6 bases). V lost 2 bases, J lost 8 bases, and 10 bases lay in between. This CDR3 has 12 amino acids. The germline V gene encodes CDR1 GTSNPN and CDR2 SVGIG (reference sequence). The CDR3 is CAWSSGDEPQHF. Here the CDR3 DNA reads TGTGCCTGGAGTTCAGGGGATGAGCCCCAGCATTTT.

This sequence joins TRBV5-1 and TRBJ2-5, with TRBD2 matching over 8 bases. The V gene end was trimmed by 0 bases and the J gene end by 4 bases; junction bases not matched to a gene: 5. There are 15 residues in the CDR3. CDR1 SGHRS and CDR2 YFSETQ come from the germline V gene. Here the CDR3 reads CASSLDTAGGETQYF. For the CDR3, the DNA is TGCGCCAGCAGCTTGGATACCGCGGGAGGAGAGACCCAGTACTTC.

The J gene is TRBJ1-5, the V gene TRBV11-2; tentative D call: TRBD1 (6 bases). The germline V gene has CDR1 SGHAT and CDR2 FQNNGV. The CDR3 is made up of 15 amino acids. V lost 5 bases and J lost 0, with 11 bases in between. CDR3 region: CASSPNRDSNQPQHF. The CDR3 DNA is TGTGCCAGCAGCCCAAACAGGGATAGCAATCAGCCCCAGCATTTT.

This clone was observed a handful of times. The chain uses TRBV6-6 and TRBJ1-3; TRBD1 is a possible D gene (6 bases). Trimming took 6 bases from V and 5 from J, leaving 14 bases between them. The germline V gene encodes CDR1 MNHNY and CDR2 SVGAGI (reference sequence). The CDR3 extends over 14 amino acids. The CDR3 nucleotides are TGTGCCAGCAGGGGTGGGCAGGGGAGAAACACCATATATTTT. Amino acid sequence: CASRGGQGRNTIYF.

V is TRBV7-3 and J is TRBJ2-6; D gene uncertain. The CDR3 is made up of 13 amino acids. V was trimmed by 7 bases and J by 0 bases, leaving 4 bases between them. The V gene's germline CDR1 is SGHTA and CDR2 FQGTGA. The CDR3 spells CASTSSGANVLTF. The DNA of the CDR3 is TGTGCCAGCACCAGCTCTGGGGCCAACGTCCTGACTTTC. The whole variable domain, filled in from reference TRBV7-3 and TRBJ2-6, reads GAGVSQTPSNKVTEKGKYVELRCDPISGHTALYWYRQSLGQGPEFLIYFQGTGAADDSGLPNDRFFAVRPEGSVSTLKIQRTERGDSAVYLCASTSSGANVLTFGAGSRLTVL.

The chain carries TRBV14 and TRBJ2-5, with 8 positions matching TRBD1. Unmatched junction bases numbered 8, after V lost 2 bases and J lost 3 bases. This CDR3 contains 16 residues. Germline CDR1 reads SGHDN; CDR2 reads FVKESK. The CDR3 bases are TGTGCCAGCAGCCAACGACAGGGGCGGACCAAAGAGACCCAGTACTTC. Translation gives CASSQRQGRTKETQYF. The full variable domain, completed using reference TRBV14 and TRBJ2-5, is EAGVTQFPSHSVIEKGQTVTLRCDPISGHDNLYWYRRVMGKEIKFLLHFVKESKQDESGMPNNRFLAERTGGTYSTLKVQPAELEDSGVYFCASSQRQGRTKETQYFGPGTRLLVL.

V is TRBV5-1 and J is TRBJ2-3, with TRBD2 matching 11 bases. The ends lost 2 bases at V and 4 bases at J; junction bases unmatched: 9. This CDR3 comprises 17 residues. Germline lookup yields CDR1 SGHRS and CDR2 YFSETQ. CDR3 loop: CASSFLTSGAGSDTQYF. CDR3 sequence (DNA): TGCGCCAGCAGCTTTTTGACTAGCGGGGCCGGTTCAGATACGCAGTATTTT.

This rearrangement joins TRBV15 to TRBJ1-2, with D perhaps TRBD1 (6 bases). CDR3 length equals 15 residues. V lost 1 base and J lost 0, with 9 bases in between. Germline lookup yields CDR1 LNHNV and CDR2 YYDKDF (reference sequence). The DNA for the CDR3 is TGTGCCACCAGCAGAGGACAGGATGCTAACTATGGCTACACCTTC. As protein: CATSRGQDANYGYTF. Together with reference TRBV15 and TRBJ1-2, the CDR3 gives the full variable domain: DAMVIQNPRYQVTQFGKPVTLSCSQTLNHNVMYWYQQKSSQAPKLLFHYYDKDFNNEADTPDNFQSRRPNTSFCFLDIRSPGLGDTAMYLCATSRGQDANYGYTFGSGTRLTVV.

In this sample, this clone turned up a few times. This chain joins TRBV10-2 and TRBJ2-1, with D possibly being TRBD2 (6 bases). This CDR3 has 15 amino acids. In germline, CDR1 is WSHSY, CDR2 SAAADI. V was clipped by 9 bases and J by 0 bases, with 15 bases between them. The CDR3 sequence: CASRGGLGSYNEQFF. CDR3 sequence (DNA): TGCGCCAGTCGGGGAGGTCTTGGCTCCTACAATGAGCAGTTCTTC.

The chain joins TRBV4-3 to TRBJ1-1; D is undetermined. This CDR3 contains 14 residues. Trimming cost V 0 bases and J 11 bases, with 16 bases left between them. CDR1 LGHNA and CDR2 YSLEER come from the germline V gene. CDR3 region: CASSQDVSGEEAFF. CDR3 in DNA: TGCGCCAGCAGCCAAGACGTCAGCGGAGAAGAGGCTTTCTTT.

The genes are TRBV4-1 and TRBJ1-2; perhaps TRBD1 as D (6 bases). V lost 6 bases and J lost 2, with 13 bases in between. Looked up from germline, CDR1 is MGHRA and CDR2 is YSYEKL. The CDR3 is made up of 14 amino acids. In DNA form, the CDR3 reads TGCGCCAGCAGAGGCAACAGGGTAAACTATGGCTACACCTTC. Translated: CASRGNRVNYGYTF.

The CDR3, as DNA: TGTGCCAGCAGTTACAACGGAAATAATGAGGACGAGCAGTACTTC. It yields the protein CASSYNGNNEDEQYF. V gene TRBV6-5 combines with J gene TRBJ2-7, with D unresolved. Trimming cost V 2 bases and J 5 bases, with 16 bases left between them. Germline V lookup: CDR1 MNHEY, CDR2 SVGAGI. This CDR3 has 15 amino acids.

This clone was detected a few times. The V and J genes are TRBV30 and TRBJ2-1; D is possibly TRBD1 (6 bases). Germline CDR1 is GTSNPN and CDR2 is SVGIG (reference sequence). The CDR3 sequence is 14 residues long. Trimming removed 2 bases from V and 6 bases from J, with 14 bases in between. The CDR3 DNA sequence: TGTGCCTGGAGTTCCCAGGGGTACGGCAATGAGCAGTTCTTC. Translated, it gives CAWSSQGYGNEQFF. The variable domain in full, with the rest retrieved from reference TRBV30 and TRBJ2-1, is SQTIHQWPATLVQPVGSPLSLECTVEGTSNPNLYWYRQAAGRGLQLLFYSVGIGQISSEVPQNLSASRPQDRQFILSSKKLLLSDSGFYLCAWSSQGYGNEQFFGPGTRLTVL.

The genes are TRBV12-5 and TRBJ1-2; D remains unclear. Trimming took 4 bases from V and 1 from J, leaving 19 bases between them. From germline, CDR1 is LGHNT and CDR2 FRNRAP. The CDR3 extends over 17 amino acids. The DNA of the CDR3 is TGTGCTAGTGGTTCGAGGGTTGGCCCAACTCTTAACTATGGCTACACCTTC. Its protein is CASGSRVGPTLNYGYTF.

The V call is TRBV6-6, the J call TRBJ1-2, with 7 nucleotides matching TRBD1. This CDR3 contains 15 residues. V lost 5 bases and J lost 0; bases outside the gene matches: 6. Germline V gene sequence: CDR1 MNHNY, CDR2 SVGAGI (reference sequence). The DNA of the CDR3 is TGTGCCAGCAGTGGACCCGGGACAGCTAACTATGGCTACACCTTC. Translation: CASSGPGTANYGYTF.

About this clone itself: A junction boundary mismatches the germline segment, possibly from a read error. This sequence joins TRBV2 and TRBJ1-5; no firm D call. Germline loops: CDR1 SNHLY, CDR2 FYNNEI. The CDR3 is 14 amino acids. The CDR3: CASKLLNSNRPQHF. In nucleotides, the CDR3 is TGTGCCAGCAAGCTGCTCAATAGCAATCGGCCCCAGCATTTT. Combining the CDR3 with reference TRBV2 and TRBJ1-5 gives the whole variable domain EPEVTQTPSHQVTQMGQEVILRCVPISNHLYFYWYRQILGQKVEFLVSFYNNEISEKSEIFDDQFSVERPDGSNFTLKIRSTKLEDSAMYFCASKLLNSNRPQHFGDGTRLSIL.